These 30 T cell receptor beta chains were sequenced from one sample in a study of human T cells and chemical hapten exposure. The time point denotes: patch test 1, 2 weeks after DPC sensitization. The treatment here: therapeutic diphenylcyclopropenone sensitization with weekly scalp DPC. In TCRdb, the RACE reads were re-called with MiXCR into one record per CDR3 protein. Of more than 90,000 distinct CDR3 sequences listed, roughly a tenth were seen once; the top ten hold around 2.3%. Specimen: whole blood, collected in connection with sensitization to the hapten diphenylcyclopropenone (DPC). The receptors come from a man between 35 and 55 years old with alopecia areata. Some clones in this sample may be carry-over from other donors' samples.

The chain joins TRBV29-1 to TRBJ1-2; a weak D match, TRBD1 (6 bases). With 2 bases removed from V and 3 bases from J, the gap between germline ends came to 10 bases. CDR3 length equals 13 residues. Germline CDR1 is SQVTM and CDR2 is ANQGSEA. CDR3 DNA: TGCAGCGTTGAAAGGACAGCCCACTATGGCTACACCTTC. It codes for CSVERTAHYGYTF.

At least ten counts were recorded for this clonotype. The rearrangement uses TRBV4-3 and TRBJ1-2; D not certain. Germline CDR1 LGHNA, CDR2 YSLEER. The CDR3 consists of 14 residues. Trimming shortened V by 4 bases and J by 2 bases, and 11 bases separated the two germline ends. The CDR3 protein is CASSPGDQNYGYTF. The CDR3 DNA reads TGCGCCAGCAGCCCCGGCGATCAAAACTATGGCTACACCTTC.

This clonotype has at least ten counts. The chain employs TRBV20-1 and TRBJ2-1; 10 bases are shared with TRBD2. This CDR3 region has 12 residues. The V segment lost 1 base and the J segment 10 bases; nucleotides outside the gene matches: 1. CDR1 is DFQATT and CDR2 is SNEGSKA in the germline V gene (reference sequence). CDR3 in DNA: TGCAGTGCTAGAGTACTAGCGGGAGAGCAGTTCTTC. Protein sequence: CSARVLAGEQFF.

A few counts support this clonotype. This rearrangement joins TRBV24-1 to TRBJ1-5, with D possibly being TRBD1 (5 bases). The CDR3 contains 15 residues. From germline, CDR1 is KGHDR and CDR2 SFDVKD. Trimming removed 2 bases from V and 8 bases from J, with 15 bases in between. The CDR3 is CATSDSSSPREPQHF. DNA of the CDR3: TGTGCCACCAGTGATTCAAGTTCCCCCAGGGAGCCCCAGCATTTT.

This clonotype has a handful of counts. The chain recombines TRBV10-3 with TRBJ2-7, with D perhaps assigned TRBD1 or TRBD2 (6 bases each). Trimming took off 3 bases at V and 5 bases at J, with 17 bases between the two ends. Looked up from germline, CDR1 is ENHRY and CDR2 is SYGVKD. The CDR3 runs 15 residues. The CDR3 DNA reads TGTGCCATCAGTGAAGGAGGGGGTCAGGTCGACGAGCAGTACGTC. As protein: CAISEGGGQVDEQYV.

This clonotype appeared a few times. CDR3 amino acids: CASSSPGAGFRGLGLNEQFF. DNA of the CDR3: TGTGCCAGCAGCTCCCCGGGTGCCGGATTCAGGGGGCTGGGGTTGAATGAGCAGTTCTTC. This chain uses TRBV7-9 with TRBJ2-1, with 8 bases identical to TRBD1. Germline V CDR1 and CDR2: SEHNR, FQNEAQ (reference sequence). The V and J ends lost 4 bases and 7 bases, in that order; junction bases with no gene match: 24. This CDR3 comprises 20 residues. Full variable domain (outside the CDR3, taken from reference TRBV7-9 and TRBJ2-1): DTGVSQNPRHKITKRGQNVTFRCDPISEHNRLYWYRQTLGQGPEFLTYFQNEAQLEKSRLLSDRFSAERPKGSFSTLEIQRTEQGDSAMYLCASSSPGAGFRGLGLNEQFFGPGTRLTVL.

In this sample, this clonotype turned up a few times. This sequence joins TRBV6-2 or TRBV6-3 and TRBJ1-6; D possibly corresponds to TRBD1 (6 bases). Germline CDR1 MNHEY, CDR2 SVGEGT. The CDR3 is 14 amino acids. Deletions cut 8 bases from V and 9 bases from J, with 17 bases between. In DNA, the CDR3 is TGTGCCAGCCAAGACAGGACCCGGATTTCACCCCTCCACTTT. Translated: CASQDRTRISPLHF.

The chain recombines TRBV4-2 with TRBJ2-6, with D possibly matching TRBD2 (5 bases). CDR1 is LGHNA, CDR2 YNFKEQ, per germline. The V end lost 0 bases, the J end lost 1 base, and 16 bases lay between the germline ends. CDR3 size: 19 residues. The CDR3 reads CASSQEGQRTTSGANVLTF. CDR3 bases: TGTGCCAGCAGCCAAGAGGGCCAGCGGACGACGTCTGGGGCCAACGTCCTGACTTTC.

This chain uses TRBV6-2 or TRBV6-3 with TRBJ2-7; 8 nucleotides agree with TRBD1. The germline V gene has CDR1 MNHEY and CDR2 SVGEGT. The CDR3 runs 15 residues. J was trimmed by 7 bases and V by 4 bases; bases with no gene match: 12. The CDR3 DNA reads TGTGCCAGCAGTTCTAGGACAGGGCCCCCCGGGGAGCAGTACTTC. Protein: CASSSRTGPPGEQYF.

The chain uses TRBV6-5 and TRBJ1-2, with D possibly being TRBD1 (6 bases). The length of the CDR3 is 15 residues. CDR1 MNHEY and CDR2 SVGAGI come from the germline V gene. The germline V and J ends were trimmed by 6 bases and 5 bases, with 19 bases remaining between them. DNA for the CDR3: TGTGCCAGCAGCCCTCAACAGAGGGGGGTTTATGGCTACACCTTC. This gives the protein CASSPQQRGVYGYTF.

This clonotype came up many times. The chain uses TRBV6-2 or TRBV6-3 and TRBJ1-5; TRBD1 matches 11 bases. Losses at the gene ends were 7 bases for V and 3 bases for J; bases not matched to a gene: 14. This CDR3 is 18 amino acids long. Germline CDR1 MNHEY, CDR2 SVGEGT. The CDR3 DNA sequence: TGTGCCAGCACCTCCAGGACAGGGGGCGATCGGAACAATCAGCCCCAGCATTTT. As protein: CASTSRTGGDRNNQPQHF.

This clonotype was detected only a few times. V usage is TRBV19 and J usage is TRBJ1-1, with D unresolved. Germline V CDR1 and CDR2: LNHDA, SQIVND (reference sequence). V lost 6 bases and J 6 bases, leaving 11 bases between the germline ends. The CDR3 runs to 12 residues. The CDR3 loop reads CASSANTPEAFF. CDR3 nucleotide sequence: TGTGCCAGTAGCGCGAATACACCTGAAGCTTTCTTT.

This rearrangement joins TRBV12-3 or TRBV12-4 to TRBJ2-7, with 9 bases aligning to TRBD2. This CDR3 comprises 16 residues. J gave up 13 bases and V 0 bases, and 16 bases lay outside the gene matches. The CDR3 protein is CASSLAQAGGPVMAYF. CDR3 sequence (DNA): TGTGCCAGCAGTTTAGCGCAGGCGGGAGGGCCCGTTATGGCATACTTC.

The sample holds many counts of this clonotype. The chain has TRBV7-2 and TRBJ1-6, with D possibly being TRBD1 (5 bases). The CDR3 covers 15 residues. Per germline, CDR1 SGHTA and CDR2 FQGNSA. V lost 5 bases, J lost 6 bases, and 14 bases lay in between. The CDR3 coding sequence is TGTGCCAGCAGCCCCGACAGAGCTTTTAATTCACCCCTCCACTTT. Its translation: CASSPDRAFNSPLHF.

For the CDR3, the DNA is TGCAGTGCTAGAGATATAACGGGAGGGCAGTACGAGCAGTACTTC. Translating gives CSARDITGGQYEQYF. This chain uses TRBV20-1 with TRBJ2-7; 8 bases match TRBD2. J was trimmed by 4 bases and V by 0 bases; bases with no gene match: 8. The CDR3 loop spans 15 amino acids. Per germline, CDR1 DFQATT and CDR2 SNEGSKA (reference sequence).

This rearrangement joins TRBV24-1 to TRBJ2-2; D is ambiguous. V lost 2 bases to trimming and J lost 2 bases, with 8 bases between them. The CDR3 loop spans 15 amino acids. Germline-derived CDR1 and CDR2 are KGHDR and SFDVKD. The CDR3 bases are TGTGCCACCAGTGATTCGGCGACTAACACCGGGGAGCTGTTTTTT. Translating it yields CATSDSATNTGELFF.

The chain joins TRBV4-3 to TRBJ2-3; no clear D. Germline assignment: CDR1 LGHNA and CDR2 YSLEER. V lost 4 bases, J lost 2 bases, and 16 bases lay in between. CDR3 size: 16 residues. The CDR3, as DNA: TGCGCCAGCAGCCTCGTGGAAAGGTCCTCCACAGATACGCAGTATTTT. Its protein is CASSLVERSSTDTQYF.

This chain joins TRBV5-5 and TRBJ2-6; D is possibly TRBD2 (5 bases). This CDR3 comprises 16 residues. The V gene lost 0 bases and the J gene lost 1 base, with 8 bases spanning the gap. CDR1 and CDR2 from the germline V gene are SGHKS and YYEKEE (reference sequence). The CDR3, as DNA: TGTGCCAGCAGCTTGGGCGAGGGTTCTGGGGCCAACGTCCTGACTTTC. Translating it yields CASSLGEGSGANVLTF.

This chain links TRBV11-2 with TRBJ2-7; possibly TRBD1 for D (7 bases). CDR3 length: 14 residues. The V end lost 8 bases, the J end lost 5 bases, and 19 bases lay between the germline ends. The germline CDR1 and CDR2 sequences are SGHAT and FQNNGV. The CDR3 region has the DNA TGTGCCAGCGGCGAGGAGGGGGCTCTCGACGAGCAGTACTTC. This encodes CASGEEGALDEQYF.

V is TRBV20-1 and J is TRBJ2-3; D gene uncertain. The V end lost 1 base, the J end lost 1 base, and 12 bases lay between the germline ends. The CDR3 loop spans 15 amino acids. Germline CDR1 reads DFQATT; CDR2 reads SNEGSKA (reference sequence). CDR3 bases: TGCAGTGCTAGAGGGCTCCTGGCTGGCACAGATACGCAGTATTTT. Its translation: CSARGLLAGTDTQYF.

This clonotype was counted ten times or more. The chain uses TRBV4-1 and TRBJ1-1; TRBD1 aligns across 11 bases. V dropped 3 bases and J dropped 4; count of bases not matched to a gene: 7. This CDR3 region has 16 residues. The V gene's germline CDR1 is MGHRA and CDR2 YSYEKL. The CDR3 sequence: CASSHIGQGASTEAFF. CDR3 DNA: TGCGCCAGCAGCCATATTGGACAGGGGGCCAGCACTGAAGCTTTCTTT.

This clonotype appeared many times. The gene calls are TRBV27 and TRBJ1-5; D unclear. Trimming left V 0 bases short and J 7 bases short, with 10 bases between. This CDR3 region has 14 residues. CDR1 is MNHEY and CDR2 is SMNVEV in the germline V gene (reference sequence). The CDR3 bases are TGTGCCAGCAGTTTATCGGGTCGAGGGCAGCCCCAGCATTTT. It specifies CASSLSGRGQPQHF.

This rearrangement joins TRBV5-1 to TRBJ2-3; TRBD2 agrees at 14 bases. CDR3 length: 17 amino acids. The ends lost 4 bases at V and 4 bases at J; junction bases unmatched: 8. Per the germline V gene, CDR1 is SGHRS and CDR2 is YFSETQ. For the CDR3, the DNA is TGCGCCAGCAGCACGGGACTAGCGGGAGCCCTCCCAGATACGCAGTATTTT. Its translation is CASSTGLAGALPDTQYF.

CDR3 loop: CASSLQAEFGAQHF. The CDR3, as DNA: TGTGCCAGCAGCTTACAGGCGGAATTCGGAGCCCAGCATTTT. This sequence joins TRBV7-2 and TRBJ1-5, with D unclear. Trimming cost V 2 bases and J 11 bases, with 16 bases left between them. CDR1 SGHTA and CDR2 FQGNSA come from the germline V gene. This CDR3 has 14 residues.

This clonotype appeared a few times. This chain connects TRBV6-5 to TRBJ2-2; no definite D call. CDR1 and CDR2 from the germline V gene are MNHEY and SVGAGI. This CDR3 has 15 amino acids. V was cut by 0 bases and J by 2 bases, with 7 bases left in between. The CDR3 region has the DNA TGTGCCAGCAGTTACTCGGTCTCTAACACCGGGGAGCTGTTTTTT. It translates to CASSYSVSNTGELFF.

CDR3 nucleotide sequence: TGTGCCAGCAGCCTGACTAGACCGAACACCGGGGAGCTGTTTTTT. Translated, it gives CASSLTRPNTGELFF. The V call is TRBV2, the J call TRBJ2-2; tentative D call: TRBD2 (6 bases). The CDR3 extends over 15 amino acids. Germline loops: CDR1 SNHLY, CDR2 FYNNEI. V was trimmed by 6 bases and J by 0 bases, leaving 11 bases between them.

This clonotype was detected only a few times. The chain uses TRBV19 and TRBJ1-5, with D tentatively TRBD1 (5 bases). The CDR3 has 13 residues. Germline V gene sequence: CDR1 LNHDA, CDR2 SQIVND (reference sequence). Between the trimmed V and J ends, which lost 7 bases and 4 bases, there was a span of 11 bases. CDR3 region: CASTPDRNQPQHF. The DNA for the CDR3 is TGTGCCAGTACACCTGACAGAAATCAGCCCCAGCATTTT.

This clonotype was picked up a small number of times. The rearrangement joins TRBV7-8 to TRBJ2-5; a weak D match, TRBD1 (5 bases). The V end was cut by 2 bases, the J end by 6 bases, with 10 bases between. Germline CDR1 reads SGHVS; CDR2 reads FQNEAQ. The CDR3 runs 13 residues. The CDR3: CASSLSREQTQYF. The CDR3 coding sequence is TGTGCCAGCAGCTTATCCAGGGAACAGACCCAGTACTTC.

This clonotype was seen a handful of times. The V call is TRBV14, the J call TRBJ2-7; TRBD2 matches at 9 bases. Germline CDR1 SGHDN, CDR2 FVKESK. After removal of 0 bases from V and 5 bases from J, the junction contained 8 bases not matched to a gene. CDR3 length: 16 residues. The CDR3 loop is CASSQDVAGGRNEQYF. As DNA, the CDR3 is TGTGCCAGCAGCCAAGATGTCGCGGGAGGGCGGAACGAGCAGTACTTC.

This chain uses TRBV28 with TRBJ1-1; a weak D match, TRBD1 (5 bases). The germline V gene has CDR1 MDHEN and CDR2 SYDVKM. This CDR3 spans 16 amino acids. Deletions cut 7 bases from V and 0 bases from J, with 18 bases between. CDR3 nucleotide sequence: TGTGCCAGCAAACGTCTTCGGGACGAACTGAACACTGAAGCTTTCTTT. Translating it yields CASKRLRDELNTEAFF.